The TCR beta chain under discussion was sequenced for a study of untreated major depressive disorder. The table came from immunoSEQ multiplex PCR; TCRdb's copy has only in-frame clones and leaves some out. The sample shows some 21,000 clones, more than 75% of them seen only once. Each depressed patient was matched pairwise with a non-depressed control on sex, age, current smoking status and body mass index. Participants with major medical conditions, Axis I/II comorbidities, regular medication or illicit drug use were excluded. The CDR3 sequence is 13 residues long. The V end was cut by 2 bases, the J end by 2 bases, with 9 bases between. The germline V gene has CDR1 GTSNPN and CDR2 SVGIG (reference sequence).

The specimen was CD4+ T cells from PBMCs. The rearrangement links TRBV30 to TRBJ2-5; D may be TRBD1 (5 bases). This TCR was sampled from a woman younger than 45 in good health. The CDR3 nucleotides are TGTGCCTGGAGTAGAGACAGACAAGAGACCCAGTACTTC. This sequence encodes CAWSRDRQETQYF.